This paragraph covers one T cell receptor (beta chain) sequence. In the authors' workflow: Amplification from reference gene primers served as the basis for estimated nucleated cell counts. The table came from immunoSEQ multiplex PCR; TCRdb's copy has only in-frame clones and leaves some out. V, J and clone size derive from that table, while D and trimming were established from the DNA sequence. This sample yields about 160,000 clones, of which around four fifths are seen a single time; 9.1% belongs to the top ten. The data are from a study of blood T cell repertoires in COVID-19. V dropped 4 bases and J dropped 4; count of bases not matched to a gene: 4. This CDR3 is 15 amino acids long. Germline CDR1 is SGHRS and CDR2 is YFSETQ.

The TCR sequence derives from an elderly woman with active or convalescent COVID-19. The chain joins TRBV5-1 to TRBJ1-6, with 8 bases lining up with TRBD1. What was sequenced was peripheral blood. The CDR3, as DNA: TGCGCCAGCAGCGAGGGGACAGGATATAATTCACCCCTCCACTTT. Amino acid sequence: CASSEGTGYNSPLHF.